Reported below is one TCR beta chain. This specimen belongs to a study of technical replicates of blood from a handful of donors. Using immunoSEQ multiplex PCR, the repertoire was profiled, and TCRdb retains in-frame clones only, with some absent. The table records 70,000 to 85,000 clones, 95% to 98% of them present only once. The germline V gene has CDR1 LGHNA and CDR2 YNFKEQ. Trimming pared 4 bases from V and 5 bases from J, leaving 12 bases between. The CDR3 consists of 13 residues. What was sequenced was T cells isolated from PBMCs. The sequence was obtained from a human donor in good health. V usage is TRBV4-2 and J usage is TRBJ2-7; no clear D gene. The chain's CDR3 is CASSPRVADEQYF. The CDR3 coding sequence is TGTGCCAGCAGCCCCAGAGTAGCCGACGAGCAGTACTTC.